This T cell receptor (beta chain) is drawn from a study of neurological immune-mediated disorders. The time point denotes: longitudinal time-point 1 (baseline). The method for making cDNA was 5'RACE, and it used 10-nucleotide random UMIs. TCRdb independently ran MiXCR on the 5' RACE reads; one entry per CDR3 protein. The sample records around 76,000 distinct CDR3 sequences, 9.5% to 13% being singletons. This clonotype was recorded at least ten times. This CDR3 region has 12 residues. Trimming shortened V by 6 bases and J by 2 bases, and 7 bases separated the two germline ends. CDR1 is MNHEY, CDR2 SMNVEV, per germline (reference sequence).

The chain couples TRBV27 to TRBJ1-1; D is unclear. The clonotype originates from a man aged 25-40 years in good health. Sequencing input: PBMCs. The CDR3 DNA is TGTGCCAGCAGAACAGTTAACACTGAAGCTTTCTTT. Encoded protein: CASRTVNTEAFF.